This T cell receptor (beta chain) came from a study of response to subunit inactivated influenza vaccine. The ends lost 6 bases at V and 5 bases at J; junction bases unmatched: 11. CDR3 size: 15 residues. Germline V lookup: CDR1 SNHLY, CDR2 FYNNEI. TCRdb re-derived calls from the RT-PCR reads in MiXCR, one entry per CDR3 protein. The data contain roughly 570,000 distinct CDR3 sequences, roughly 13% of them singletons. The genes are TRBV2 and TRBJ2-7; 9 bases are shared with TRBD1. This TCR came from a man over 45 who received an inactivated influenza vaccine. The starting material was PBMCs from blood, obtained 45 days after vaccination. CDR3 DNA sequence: TGTGCCAGCAGAACCGGGACAGGGTCTTTCGACGAGCAGTACTTC. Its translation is CASRTGTGSFDEQYF.